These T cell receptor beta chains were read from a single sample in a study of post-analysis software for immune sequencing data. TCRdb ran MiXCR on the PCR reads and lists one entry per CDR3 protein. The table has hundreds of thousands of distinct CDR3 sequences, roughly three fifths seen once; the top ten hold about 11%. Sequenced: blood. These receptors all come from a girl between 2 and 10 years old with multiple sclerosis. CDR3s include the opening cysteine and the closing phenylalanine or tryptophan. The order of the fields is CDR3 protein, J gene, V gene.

CDR3aa: CASFRMNYGYTF
j_gene: TRBJ1-2
v_gene: TRBV2

CDR3aa: CASRGEDRISWGTQETQYF
j_gene: TRBJ2-5
v_gene: TRBV5-5

CDR3aa: CASSPLATVTDTQYF
j_gene: TRBJ2-3
v_gene: TRBV5-1

CDR3aa: CASSQDSPSGEQFF
j_gene: TRBJ2-1
v_gene: TRBV3-1

CDR3aa: CASSLTGTAYNEQFF
j_gene: TRBJ2-1
v_gene: TRBV27

CDR3aa: CSARIAGLDGNIQYF
j_gene: NA
v_gene: TRBV20-1

CDR3aa: CASSWAGGGTDTQYF
j_gene: TRBJ2-3
v_gene: TRBV7-2

CDR3aa: CASSQAGGRSPYTEAFF
j_gene: TRBJ1-1
v_gene: TRBV3-1

CDR3aa: CASRPGQGTKEQFF
j_gene: TRBJ2-1
v_gene: TRBV10-1

CDR3aa: CASNSRGEYNEQFF
j_gene: TRBJ2-1
v_gene: TRBV3-1

CDR3aa: CASSLGHGDNSPLHF
j_gene: TRBJ1-6
v_gene: TRBV11-2

CDR3aa: CSARAAPGLAGLGAKNIQYF
j_gene: TRBJ2-4
v_gene: TRBV20-1

CDR3aa: CSVEDWYTTDTQYF
j_gene: TRBJ2-3
v_gene: TRBV29-1

CDR3aa: CASSLGVWGEQYF
j_gene: TRBJ2-7
v_gene: TRBV12-3/TRBV12-4

CDR3aa: CATSNDLAGWPFF
j_gene: TRBJ2-1
v_gene: TRBV15

CDR3aa: CASSPRPSGTSGRPFTDTQYF
j_gene: TRBJ2-3
v_gene: TRBV11-2

CDR3aa: CATSRDGVGVDEQFF
j_gene: TRBJ2-1
v_gene: TRBV15

CDR3aa: CASSLLAGGGETQYF
j_gene: TRBJ2-5
v_gene: TRBV7-8

CDR3aa: CAISPGQLFYEQYF
j_gene: TRBJ2-7
v_gene: TRBV10-3

CDR3aa: CASSQETIKGSEQFF
j_gene: TRBJ2-1
v_gene: TRBV3-1

CDR3aa: CSARASGRTLNEQFF
j_gene: TRBJ2-1
v_gene: TRBV20-1

CDR3aa: CASSYSERGGNTIYF
j_gene: TRBJ1-3
v_gene: TRBV6-5

CDR3aa: CASRSPGLPDNEQFF
j_gene: TRBJ2-1
v_gene: TRBV6-5

CDR3aa: CASSLGTGGTGGYTF
j_gene: TRBJ1-2
v_gene: TRBV7-9

CDR3aa: CASRSGTTTEAFF
j_gene: TRBJ1-1
v_gene: TRBV7-9

CDR3aa: CSASADGSGEETQYF
j_gene: TRBJ2-5
v_gene: TRBV20-1

CDR3aa: CASSQTRPGPNYGYTF
j_gene: TRBJ1-2
v_gene: TRBV4-3

CDR3aa: CASSYSRVLENAEAFF
j_gene: TRBJ1-1
v_gene: TRBV6-2/TRBV6-3

CDR3aa: CASSYVGTDLAKNIQYF
j_gene: TRBJ2-4
v_gene: TRBV6-2/TRBV6-3

CDR3aa: CASSLGGQGGGTQYF
j_gene: TRBJ2-5
v_gene: TRBV12-3/TRBV12-4

CDR3aa: CASSFPQGAREQFF
j_gene: TRBJ2-1
v_gene: TRBV5-1

CDR3aa: CAISITGMQETQYF
j_gene: TRBJ2-5
v_gene: TRBV10-3

CDR3aa: CASSLGESTTDTQYF
j_gene: TRBJ2-3
v_gene: TRBV7-8

CDR3aa: CASSLTRANGVEQFF
j_gene: TRBJ2-1
v_gene: TRBV7-3

CDR3aa: CASILGGAGETQYF
j_gene: TRBJ2-5
v_gene: TRBV12-3/TRBV12-4

CDR3aa: CASSLHGQPETQYF
j_gene: TRBJ2-5
v_gene: TRBV28

CDR3aa: CASHGGLAGEDTQYF
j_gene: TRBJ2-3
v_gene: TRBV4-2

CDR3aa: CASSLRRSGANVLTF
j_gene: TRBJ2-6
v_gene: TRBV27

CDR3aa: CASSQGAAPDTQYF
j_gene: TRBJ2-3
v_gene: TRBV4-3

CDR3aa: CASSQGFRENYGYTF
j_gene: TRBJ1-2
v_gene: TRBV4-3

CDR3aa: CASRSSGSSSYEQYF
j_gene: TRBJ2-7
v_gene: TRBV28

CDR3aa: CSVGSRADYGYTF
j_gene: TRBJ1-2
v_gene: TRBV29-1

CDR3aa: CSVARLAGDDEQFF
j_gene: TRBJ2-1
v_gene: TRBV29-1

CDR3aa: CSLLADGGTQYF
j_gene: NA
v_gene: TRBV29-1

CDR3aa: CSVEGGPETQYF
j_gene: TRBJ2-5
v_gene: TRBV29-1

CDR3aa: CASSTRQDSKAFF
j_gene: TRBJ1-1
v_gene: TRBV7-3

CDR3aa: CSGRLAGLYEQYF
j_gene: TRBJ2-7
v_gene: TRBV20-1

CDR3aa: CSAHWGPSGRPPHSTDTQYF
j_gene: TRBJ2-3
v_gene: TRBV20-1

CDR3aa: CASSEASGITYEQYF
j_gene: TRBJ2-7
v_gene: TRBV10-2

CDR3aa: CSAPDRGNNSPLHF
j_gene: TRBJ1-6
v_gene: TRBV20-1

CDR3aa: CASSQDPGFGAFF
j_gene: TRBJ1-1
v_gene: TRBV4-3

CDR3aa: CASSLALREVSYEQYF
j_gene: TRBJ2-7
v_gene: TRBV5-1

CDR3aa: CASSLGTGGGETQYF
j_gene: TRBJ2-5
v_gene: TRBV7-9

CDR3aa: CASSLGDSFEEQYF
j_gene: TRBJ2-7
v_gene: TRBV5-1

CDR3aa: CSAMLAGGDEQYF
j_gene: NA
v_gene: TRBV29-1